Below, 23 T cell receptor beta chains from the same sample are listed, as sequenced in a study of cytomegalovirus exposure and HLA in healthy donors. The PCR used 60 Vbeta and 13 Jbeta primers. Repertoires were generated with immunoSEQ multiplex PCR, while TCRdb's copy carries only in-frame clones and drops some. The sample holds about 150,000 clones, roughly three quarters seen once. Sequences were obtained from PBMCs. The receptors shown here come from a human donor in good health.

This chain joins TRBV5-1 and TRBJ2-7; 10 bases are a match to TRBD1. The CDR3 has 13 amino acids. Germline V gives CDR1 SGHRS, CDR2 YFSETQ. J was trimmed by 3 bases and V by 8 bases; bases with no gene match: 5. CDR3 bases: TGCGCCAGTACCGGGACAGGGGACTACGAGCAGTACTTC. Translating gives CASTGTGDYEQYF.

This chain connects TRBV9 to TRBJ1-5; D gene unclear. CDR3 size: 14 residues. The germline V and J ends were trimmed by 0 bases and 0 bases, with 4 bases remaining between them. The germline CDR1 and CDR2 sequences are SGDLS and YYNGEE. In DNA form, the CDR3 reads TGTGCCAGCAGCGTAGGAGGTAGCAATCAGCCCCAGCATTTT. Its protein product is CASSVGGSNQPQHF.

The chain carries TRBV5-8 and TRBJ2-5; 7 bases map to TRBD1. The CDR3 extends over 14 amino acids. Germline V lookup: CDR1 SGHTS, CDR2 YDEGEE. The trim removed 5 bases at V and 11 bases at J, leaving 15 bases unmatched. CDR3 DNA: TGTGCCAGCAGGCCCAGGGACAGAGCTAAAGAGCAGTACTTC. Its protein product is CASRPRDRAKEQYF.

This chain uses TRBV5-6 with TRBJ1-4, with a weak D call TRBD1 (6 bases). The germline gives CDR1 SGHDT, CDR2 YYEEEE. Trimming removed 1 base from V and 5 bases from J, with 9 bases in between. The CDR3 extends over 14 amino acids. This chain's CDR3 is CASSLRTVNEKLFF. The DNA for the CDR3 is TGTGCCAGCAGCTTGAGGACAGTAAATGAAAAACTGTTTTTT.

Only a few counts were recorded for this clone. J is TRBJ1-2 and V is TRBV6-6, with 8 bases fitting TRBD1. The CDR3 is 12 residues long. Looked up from germline, CDR1 is MNHNY and CDR2 is SVGAGI (reference sequence). The V gene end was trimmed by 5 bases and the J gene end by 6 bases; junction bases not matched to a gene: 2. This chain's CDR3 is CASSPDRDGYTF. Written as DNA, the CDR3 is TGTGCCAGCAGTCCGGACAGGGATGGCTACACCTTC.

This chain connects TRBV4-1 to TRBJ2-1; 11 nucleotides align to TRBD2. The germline V gene has CDR1 MGHRA and CDR2 YSYEKL. Losses at the gene ends were 1 base for V and 7 bases for J; bases not matched to a gene: 3. The CDR3 loop spans 15 amino acids. CDR3 DNA sequence: TGCGCCAGCAGCCAAGGCGGGACTAGCGGAAATGAGCAGTTCTTC. As protein: CASSQGGTSGNEQFF.

The J gene is TRBJ2-7, the V gene TRBV30; D ambiguous. The V gene's germline CDR1 is GTSNPN and CDR2 SVGIG (reference sequence). This CDR3 is built from 10 residues. Trimming cost V 0 bases and J 5 bases, with 2 bases left between them. In DNA, the CDR3 is TGTGCCTGGAGTGTCAACGAGCAGTACTTC. Protein product: CAWSVNEQYF.

The V gene is TRBV28, the J gene TRBJ2-7; D may be TRBD1 (7 bases). This CDR3 is built from 13 residues. Germline-derived CDR1 and CDR2 are MDHEN and SYDVKM. The ends were cut back, 3 bases at V and 6 bases at J, with 12 bases in the middle. The CDR3 here is CASSFRGVSEQYF. As DNA, the CDR3 is TGTGCCAGCAGTTTCAGGGGGGTTAGCGAGCAGTACTTC.

This chain joins TRBV5-1 and TRBJ2-1, with a possible D match to TRBD1 (6 bases). The germline CDR1 and CDR2 sequences are SGHRS and YFSETQ. The CDR3 spans 13 residues. Deletions cut 1 base from V and 7 bases from J, with 9 bases between. The CDR3 coding sequence is TGCGCCAGCAGCTTGTACAGGGAGAATGAGCAGTTCTTC. Translation: CASSLYRENEQFF. Using reference TRBV5-1 and TRBJ2-1 for the parts outside the CDR3, the full variable domain is KAGVTQTPRYLIKTRGQQVTLSCSPISGHRSVSWYQQTPGQGLQFLFEYFSETQRNKGNFPGRFSGRQFSNSRSEMNVSTLELGDSALYLCASSLYRENEQFFGPGTRLTVL.

V usage is TRBV6-5 and J usage is TRBJ1-6; 10 bases agree with TRBD1. Germline V gives CDR1 MNHEY, CDR2 SVGAGI. This CDR3 comprises 14 residues. Unmatched junction bases numbered 8, after V lost 5 bases and J lost 13 bases. The chain's CDR3 is CASSETGGGGPLHF. The CDR3 region has the DNA TGTGCCAGCAGTGAGACAGGGGGCGGGGGCCCCCTCCACTTT.

The chain has TRBV11-2 and TRBJ2-1; TRBD1 is a possible D gene (6 bases). The V end lost 6 bases, the J end lost 9 bases, and 15 bases lay between the germline ends. CDR1 SGHAT and CDR2 FQNNGV come from the germline V gene. The CDR3 length is 13 residues. The CDR3 DNA is TGTGCCAGCAGTGGGGGCCAGGGCGGTGAGCAGTTCTTC. It is translated as CASSGGQGGEQFF.

The chain couples TRBV5-1 to TRBJ1-1, with 9 bases aligning to TRBD1. Germline CDR1 and CDR2: SGHRS and YFSETQ. The CDR3 has 15 residues. The trim removed 4 bases at V and 4 bases at J, leaving 8 bases unmatched. CDR3 loop: CASSITGTGFTEAFF. The CDR3 coding sequence is TGCGCCAGCAGCATAACCGGGACAGGGTTCACTGAAGCTTTCTTT. Full variable domain (missing parts from reference TRBV5-1 and TRBJ1-1): KAGVTQTPRYLIKTRGQQVTLSCSPISGHRSVSWYQQTPGQGLQFLFEYFSETQRNKGNFPGRFSGRQFSNSRSEMNVSTLELGDSALYLCASSITGTGFTEAFFGQGTRLTVV.

This clone was observed once. The rearrangement joins TRBV30 to TRBJ2-2; 8 bases are shared with TRBD1. The CDR3 has 12 residues. V was clipped by 5 bases and J by 6 bases; unmatched bases: 2. CDR1 is GTSNPN and CDR2 is SVGIG in the germline V gene (reference sequence). Here the CDR3 reads CAWDRGSGELFF. The CDR3 DNA is TGTGCCTGGGACAGGGGATCCGGGGAGCTGTTTTTT.

V usage is TRBV5-1 and J usage is TRBJ2-3, with D hard to call. Per the germline V gene, CDR1 is SGHRS and CDR2 is YFSETQ. The CDR3 loop spans 15 amino acids. V dropped 4 bases and J dropped 1 base, with 13 bases sitting between them. DNA for the CDR3: TGCGCCAGCAGCCCTCGGTTGAGTGGCACAGATACGCAGTATTTT. Encoded protein: CASSPRLSGTDTQYF.

In its sample, this clone was seen a few times. The genes are TRBV6-6 and TRBJ2-1, with a possible D match to TRBD1 (6 bases). The germline V gene encodes CDR1 MNHNY and CDR2 SVGAGI (reference sequence). The germline V and J ends were trimmed by 2 bases and 1 base, with 12 bases remaining between them. The CDR3 loop spans 16 amino acids. The CDR3 sequence: CASSYIPDSSYNEQFF. DNA for the CDR3: TGTGCCAGCAGTTACATCCCGGACAGTTCCTACAATGAGCAGTTCTTC.

This clone has more than one count but fewer than ten. The chain couples TRBV5-6 to TRBJ2-7; 8 bases match TRBD2. The trim removed 3 bases at V and 4 bases at J, leaving 6 bases unmatched. The CDR3 runs to 14 residues. Germline CDR1 SGHDT, CDR2 YYEEEE. CDR3 DNA sequence: TGTGCCAGCAGCTCGCCAGCGGGAGTTTACGAGCAGTACTTC. Its protein product is CASSSPAGVYEQYF. Drawing the rest from reference TRBV5-6 and TRBJ2-7, the complete variable domain is DAGVTQSPTHLIKTRGQQVTLRCSPKSGHDTVSWYQQALGQGPQFIFQYYEEEERQRGNFPDRFSGHQFPNYSSELNVNALLLGDSALYLCASSSPAGVYEQYFGPGTRLTVT.

V is TRBV6-4 and J is TRBJ2-6; maybe TRBD2 (6 bases). The V gene lost 0 bases and the J gene lost 6 bases, with 9 bases spanning the gap. Germline CDR1 reads MRHNA; CDR2 reads SNTAGT. This CDR3 has 15 residues. The CDR3 region is CASSDSGGLANVLTF. The CDR3 DNA sequence: TGTGCCAGCAGTGACTCGGGGGGTCTGGCCAACGTCCTGACTTTC.

The gene calls are TRBV19 and TRBJ1-4, with D unresolved. Germline V CDR1 and CDR2: LNHDA, SQIVND (reference sequence). The CDR3 consists of 11 residues. The germline V and J ends were trimmed by 5 bases and 5 bases, with 3 bases remaining between them. CDR3 region: CASSLNEKLFF. CDR3 coding DNA: TGTGCCAGTAGTCTAAATGAAAAACTGTTTTTT.

This chain uses TRBV28 with TRBJ2-5; D gene uncertain. The CDR3 loop spans 14 amino acids. Deletions cut 3 bases from V and 2 bases from J, with 10 bases between. From germline, CDR1 is MDHEN and CDR2 SYDVKM. This CDR3 reads CASSFRFSQETQYF. CDR3 sequence (DNA): TGTGCCAGCAGTTTCAGATTTTCGCAAGAGACCCAGTACTTC.

This sequence joins TRBV25-1 and TRBJ2-7, with D tentatively TRBD1 (5 bases). V gave up 3 bases and J gave up 6 bases, with 12 bases separating them. Germline V lookup: CDR1 MGHDK, CDR2 SYGVNS. This CDR3 has 13 amino acids. The CDR3, as DNA: TGTGCCAGCAGTGATGCCCTTAGGGGCGAGCAGTACTTC. Translated, it gives CASSDALRGEQYF.

The rearrangement joins TRBV18 to TRBJ2-1, with D possibly TRBD1 on 5 matching bases. Germline V gives CDR1 KGHSH, CDR2 LQKENI. This CDR3 is 18 amino acids long. With 0 bases removed from V and 7 bases from J, the gap between germline ends came to 22 bases. The CDR3 DNA reads as TGTGCCAGCTCACCACCGGGGCACAGGATCATCATTGAGAATGAGCAGTTCTTC. As protein: CASSPPGHRIIIENEQFF.

This CDR3 is CASSLPTVGNTIYF. In nucleotides, the CDR3 is TGTGCCAGCAGTTTACCGACAGTTGGAAACACCATATATTTT. The chain joins TRBV28 to TRBJ1-3, with TRBD1 as a possible D gene (5 bases). V gave up 2 bases and J gave up 3 bases, with 8 bases separating them. Germline CDR1 and CDR2: MDHEN and SYDVKM. This CDR3 region has 14 residues.

This clone was seen only a few times. This chain connects TRBV9 to TRBJ2-1; 14 positions match TRBD2. V was clipped by 4 bases and J by 9 bases; unmatched bases: 12. Germline V gene lookup returns CDR1 SGDLS and CDR2 YYNGEE. The CDR3 length is 17 residues. Here the CDR3 DNA reads TGTGCCAGCAGCACACCCCCCGGGACTAGCGGGAGTTCTGAGCAGTTCTTC. This translates into CASSTPPGTSGSSEQFF.